Shown below are 5 T cell receptor beta chains from a single sample sequenced in a study of blood T cells in healthy people across ages. A second roughly 6 to 12 cycle PCR used barcoded and J-beta primers. MiXCR was run by TCRdb on the 5' RACE reads, yielding one entry per CDR3 protein. Of 550,000 to 750,000 distinct CDR3 sequences listed, about 21% were seen once; the top ten hold 3.6%. Sequencing was carried out using blood. The source is a man between 65 and 85 years old in good health.

CDR3 in DNA: TGCAGTGCTGAGCAATGGGGCATGAACACTGAAGCTTTCTTT. Protein product: CSAEQWGMNTEAFF. The chain couples TRBV20-1 to TRBJ1-1; D perhaps matches TRBD1 (5 bases). This CDR3 region has 14 residues. The germline gives CDR1 DFQATT, CDR2 SNEGSKA (reference sequence). Trimming removed 5 bases at V and 0 bases at J, with 13 bases between.

The chain uses TRBV18 and TRBJ2-3; 10 bases map to TRBD1. The ends lost 0 bases at V and 4 bases at J; junction bases unmatched: 4. This CDR3 contains 16 residues. The V gene's germline CDR1 is KGHSH and CDR2 LQKENI. CDR3 DNA sequence: TGTGCCAGCTCACCACCTGACAGGGGGCTGCCAGATACGCAGTATTTT. Residues: CASSPPDRGLPDTQYF.

J is TRBJ2-3 and V is TRBV6-1; D is uncertain. The CDR3 totals 12 residues. V was clipped by 10 bases and J by 0 bases, with 8 bases between them. CDR1 is MNHNS, CDR2 SASEGT, per germline. As DNA, the CDR3 is TGTGCCACTGCCCGGAGCACAGATACGCAGTATTTT. Protein sequence: CATARSTDTQYF.

The rearrangement uses TRBV29-1 and TRBJ1-1; D is uncertain. This CDR3 is built from 13 residues. Trimming cost V 2 bases and J 4 bases, with 11 bases left between them. Germline V gene data show CDR1 as SQVTM and CDR2 as ANQGSEA. The CDR3 sequence: CSVERGMSTEAFF. CDR3 nucleotides: TGCAGCGTTGAACGGGGTATGAGCACTGAAGCTTTCTTT.

The chain joins TRBV28 to TRBJ2-3; 9 bases agree with TRBD1. V was pared by 3 bases and J by 4 bases, with 8 bases of the junction left unmatched. This CDR3 region has 16 residues. CDR1 and CDR2 from the germline V gene are MDHEN and SYDVKM. CDR3 nucleotide sequence: TGTGCCAGCAGTTTCACCGGACAGGGGTGGGCAGATACGCAGTATTTT. It is translated as CASSFTGQGWADTQYF.